What follows are 13 T cell receptor beta chains derived from one specimen sequenced in a study of control samples from healthy donors and cancer patients. The repertoire was sequenced with immunoSEQ multiplex PCR; TCRdb's copy has only in-frame clones and lacks some. There are 120,000 or so clones in the sample; approximately 90% occur only once, and 8.5% to 10% lies in the top ten. Specimen: blood. Receptors originate from a man younger than 30 in good health.

CDR3 loop: CASSLDPTASRADTQYF. CDR3 nucleotides: TGCGCCAGCAGCTTGGATCCCACAGCCTCACGAGCGGATACGCAGTATTTT. The gene calls are TRBV5-1 and TRBJ2-3; D unclear. CDR3 size: 17 residues. Trimming took off 0 bases at V and 6 bases at J, with 20 bases between the two ends. CDR1 and CDR2 from the germline V gene are SGHRS and YFSETQ.

The CDR3 is CASSIRRVGGEPHQPQHF. In DNA, the CDR3 is TGTGCCAGTAGTATACGACGGGTTGGGGGGGAGCCGCATCAGCCCCAGCATTTT. This chain uses TRBV19 with TRBJ1-5, with D possibly being TRBD1 (5 bases). V lost 2 bases to trimming and J lost 5 bases, with 22 bases between them. The CDR3 has 18 amino acids. Germline CDR1 reads LNHDA; CDR2 reads SQIVND (reference sequence).

This chain joins TRBV11-2 and TRBJ2-3; 7 bases map to TRBD2. V was clipped by 5 bases and J by 4 bases; unmatched bases: 0. There are 12 residues in the CDR3. Germline V gene sequence: CDR1 SGHAT, CDR2 FQNNGV. For the CDR3, the DNA is TGTGCCAGCAGCCGGGGGGCAGATACGCAGTATTTT. Translated, it gives CASSRGADTQYF.

The chain has TRBV19 and TRBJ1-1; D might be TRBD1 (5 bases). The CDR3 has 13 residues. V was cut by 7 bases and J by 6 bases, with 15 bases left in between. Germline loops: CDR1 LNHDA, CDR2 SQIVND (reference sequence). This chain's CDR3 is CASKFGAISEAFF. The CDR3 bases are TGTGCCAGTAAATTTGGGGCCATTTCTGAAGCTTTCTTT. The variable domain in full, with the rest retrieved from reference TRBV19 and TRBJ1-1, is DGGITQSPKYLFRKEGQNVTLSCEQNLNHDAMYWYRQDPGQGLRLIYYSQIVNDFQKGDIAEGYSVSREKKESFPLTVTSAQKNPTAFYLCASKFGAISEAFFGQGTRLTVV.

The chain carries TRBV27 and TRBJ1-1, with 7 positions matching TRBD1. The CDR3 has 15 amino acids. Germline V gene data show CDR1 as MNHEY and CDR2 as SMNVEV (reference sequence). After removal of 7 bases from V and 5 bases from J, the junction contained 13 bases not matched to a gene. The chain's CDR3 is CASIPLKGARTEAFF. In nucleotides, the CDR3 is TGTGCCAGCATCCCATTAAAGGGGGCGCGGACTGAAGCTTTCTTT.

The rearrangement links TRBV18 to TRBJ1-2; unclear D gene. Germline V gene lookup returns CDR1 KGHSH and CDR2 LQKENI. This CDR3 has 16 residues. V was shortened by 4 bases and J by 6 bases, with 21 bases between the two germline ends. The CDR3 DNA reads as TGTGCCAGCTCACTTAATGGACTTCCCCCAGGCGATGGCTACACCTTC. As protein: CASSLNGLPPGDGYTF.

The chain employs TRBV4-1 and TRBJ2-3; 7 bases map to TRBD2. Germline assignment: CDR1 MGHRA and CDR2 YSYEKL. The length of the CDR3 is 15 residues. V shed 0 bases, J shed 3 bases, and the junction held 3 bases outside the gene matches. The CDR3 region is CASSQDNSGTDTQYF. The CDR3 DNA reads TGCGCCAGCAGCCAAGATAATAGCGGGACAGATACGCAGTATTTT.

The genes are TRBV4-1 and TRBJ2-5, with TRBD1 as a possible D gene (6 bases). Germline V gene sequence: CDR1 MGHRA, CDR2 YSYEKL. Trimming pared 3 bases from V and 8 bases from J, leaving 16 bases between. The CDR3 has 14 residues. The CDR3 sequence is CASSQETGQRTQYF. In DNA, the CDR3 is TGCGCCAGCAGCCAGGAAACCGGACAGCGCACCCAGTACTTC.

The chain couples TRBV5-6 to TRBJ2-1, with a tentative D call TRBD2 (6 bases). CDR1 is SGHDT and CDR2 is YYEEEE in the germline V gene. Deletions cut 0 bases from V and 0 bases from J, with 13 bases between. The CDR3 is made up of 17 amino acids. DNA for the CDR3: TGTGCCAGCAGCTTGGCGAAGGAGGGCCGCTCCTACAATGAGCAGTTCTTC. Translation: CASSLAKEGRSYNEQFF.

V gene TRBV6-5 combines with J gene TRBJ1-2; D might be TRBD1 (6 bases). The V end lost 4 bases, the J end lost 5 bases, and 8 bases lay between the germline ends. Germline lookup yields CDR1 MNHEY and CDR2 SVGAGI. There are 12 residues in the CDR3. CDR3 in amino acids: CASSSQGYGYTF. DNA for the CDR3: TGTGCCAGCAGTTCACAGGGATATGGCTACACCTTC.

This clone has just a few counts. The J gene is TRBJ2-7, the V gene TRBV5-1, with 8 bases that match TRBD1. Trimming took 1 base from V and 0 from J; bases not matched to a gene: 3. The CDR3 spans 15 residues. Germline V lookup: CDR1 SGHRS, CDR2 YFSETQ. The CDR3 region has the DNA TGCGCCAGCAGCTTGCGCACAGGGGGCTCCTACGAGCAGTACTTC. Amino acids: CASSLRTGGSYEQYF.

V gene TRBV6-1 combines with J gene TRBJ2-7; 9 positions match TRBD2. Trimming removed 1 base from V and 4 bases from J; junction bases left unmatched: 8. The length of the CDR3 is 16 residues. The germline gives CDR1 MNHNS, CDR2 SASEGT. The CDR3: CASSEGLAGWRYEQYF. DNA for the CDR3: TGTGCCAGCAGTGAAGGGCTAGCGGGGTGGAGGTACGAGCAGTACTTC.

The chain is built from TRBV15 and TRBJ2-1, with TRBD2 as a possible D gene (5 bases). Germline CDR1 and CDR2: LNHNV and YYDKDF (reference sequence). The ends were cut back, 4 bases at V and 0 bases at J, with 10 bases in the middle. This CDR3 contains 15 residues. The CDR3 DNA is TGTGCCACCAGCACAGCGGTTAGCTCCTACAATGAGCAGTTCTTC. This sequence encodes CATSTAVSSYNEQFF.